Shown below are 18 T cell receptor beta chains from a single sample sequenced in a study of blood T cell repertoires in COVID-19. Some clones are missing from TCRdb's copy, which holds only in-frame ones; the method was immunoSEQ multiplex PCR. The sample holds 150,000 to 250,000 clones; approximately 84% are singletons and the top ten take roughly 7%. The sequenced material came from PBMCs or T cells enriched from blood (not recorded which). The source of these receptors is a middle-aged man who had recovered from COVID-19.

This chain connects TRBV19 to TRBJ2-3; 11 bases match TRBD2. This CDR3 spans 16 amino acids. Germline assignment: CDR1 LNHDA and CDR2 SQIVND (reference sequence). Trimming at V came to 10 bases and at J to 1 base, leaving 10 bases not matched to a gene. The DNA of the CDR3 is TGTGCCACCCAGGGGTTAGCGGGGGGGCGCACAGATACGCAGTATTTT. It is translated as CATQGLAGGRTDTQYF.

In DNA form, the CDR3 reads TGTGCCAGCAGCTTCCAGGGACAGCAGAACACCGGGGAGCTGTTTTTT. This sequence encodes CASSFQGQQNTGELFF. J is TRBJ2-2 and V is TRBV11-3; 7 nucleotides match TRBD1. This CDR3 comprises 16 residues. The V gene's germline CDR1 is SGHNT and CDR2 YENEEA. The V and J ends lost 3 bases and 1 base, in that order; junction bases with no gene match: 5.

The chain is built from TRBV19 and TRBJ1-2; D may be TRBD1 (5 bases). V gave up 6 bases and J gave up 5 bases, with 13 bases separating them. From germline, CDR1 is LNHDA and CDR2 SQIVND (reference sequence). CDR3 length: 13 residues. The CDR3 sequence: CASRVGQAYGYTF. In DNA, the CDR3 is TGTGCCAGTAGGGTGGGGCAGGCGTATGGCTACACCTTC. The variable domain in full, with the rest retrieved from reference TRBV19 and TRBJ1-2, is DGGITQSPKYLFRKEGQNVTLSCEQNLNHDAMYWYRQDPGQGLRLIYYSQIVNDFQKGDIAEGYSVSREKKESFPLTVTSAQKNPTAFYLCASRVGQAYGYTFGSGTRLTVV.

This chain uses TRBV3-1 (or the pseudogene TRBV3-2) with TRBJ1-5; D not resolved. Deletions cut 1 base from V and 1 base from J, with 8 bases between. The germline V gene has CDR1 LGHDT and CDR2 YNNKEL (reference sequence). The CDR3 consists of 15 residues. The CDR3 DNA follows: TGTGCCAGCAGCCAAGTAGCTGGCAGCAATCAGCCCCAGCATTTT. Translation: CASSQVAGSNQPQHF.

The chain combines TRBV7-3 with TRBJ1-1; D is possibly TRBD1 (6 bases). Germline V gene data show CDR1 as SGHTA and CDR2 as FQGTGA. The V gene lost 5 bases and the J gene lost 7 bases, with 14 bases spanning the gap. The CDR3 has 13 residues. The CDR3 DNA reads as TGTGCCAGCAGCACCGGGGGGCATGGTGAAGCTTTCTTT. Translated: CASSTGGHGEAFF.

This clone was detected ten times or more. The chain has TRBV5-1 and TRBJ1-2, with D uncertain. The CDR3 is 14 residues long. Germline CDR1 is SGHRS and CDR2 is YFSETQ. Trimming pared 0 bases from V and 7 bases from J, leaving 13 bases between. The CDR3 coding sequence is TGCGCCAGCAGCTTGGTAATCGGGGAATCTGGCTACACCTTC. Translated, it gives CASSLVIGESGYTF.

The chain employs TRBV3-1 (or the pseudogene TRBV3-2) and TRBJ2-1, with 14 positions matching TRBD2. This CDR3 is built from 15 residues. CDR1 and CDR2 from the germline V gene are LGHDT and YNNKEL (reference sequence). V dropped 4 bases and J dropped 10; count of bases not matched to a gene: 6. This CDR3 reads CASSLGTSGGGEQFF. The CDR3 nucleotides read TGTGCCAGCAGCCTCGGGACTAGCGGGGGCGGGGAGCAGTTCTTC.

This sequence joins TRBV28 and TRBJ1-5; no clear D gene. Germline CDR1 is MDHEN and CDR2 is SYDVKM. V gave up 1 base and J gave up 7 bases, with 17 bases separating them. The CDR3 is made up of 16 amino acids. CDR3 in amino acids: CASSLSFVKRQQPQHF. CDR3 sequence (DNA): TGTGCCAGCAGTTTATCCTTTGTCAAGAGGCAGCAGCCCCAGCATTTT.

This clone was seen a few times. The chain is built from TRBV4-2 and TRBJ2-7; D is perhaps TRBD2 (5 bases). Germline values: CDR1 LGHNA, CDR2 YNFKEQ. The length of the CDR3 is 13 residues. The germline V and J ends were trimmed by 4 bases and 7 bases, with 14 bases remaining between them. Here the CDR3 reads CASSPRRGDEQYF. The CDR3 DNA is TGTGCCAGCAGCCCCCGCCGGGGTGATGAGCAGTACTTC.

The J gene is TRBJ1-2, the V gene TRBV4-1; D may be TRBD1 (6 bases). Germline V CDR1 and CDR2: MGHRA, YSYEKL. There are 16 residues in the CDR3. V was trimmed by 4 bases and J by 5 bases, leaving 20 bases between them. This chain's CDR3 is CASSLPAARGRYGYTF. CDR3 nucleotide sequence: TGCGCCAGCAGCCTACCGGCGGCCAGGGGAAGATATGGCTACACCTTC.

This chain uses TRBV5-4 with TRBJ2-5; 9 bases are shared with TRBD2. CDR3 size: 16 residues. Trimming cost V 4 bases and J 4 bases; bases outside gene matches: 11. Germline V gives CDR1 SGHNT, CDR2 YYREEE (reference sequence). The DNA of the CDR3 is TGTGCCAGCAGCCCGGAGTCTCGAGCGGGGGGAGAGACCCAGTACTTC. It is translated as CASSPESRAGGETQYF.

This clone was seen more than once but under ten times. The V gene is TRBV10-3, the J gene TRBJ1-2; 8 nucleotides agree with TRBD1. The V segment lost 6 bases and the J segment 2 bases; nucleotides outside the gene matches: 2. The CDR3 is 13 amino acids. Germline values: CDR1 ENHRY, CDR2 SYGVKD. The CDR3 loop is CAIRRQGNYGYTF. DNA of the CDR3: TGTGCCATCAGGAGACAGGGGAACTATGGCTACACCTTC.

The chain combines TRBV10-3 with TRBJ2-3; 9 bases line up with TRBD2. CDR3 size: 16 residues. Germline V gene data show CDR1 as ENHRY and CDR2 as SYGVKD. V was clipped by 3 bases and J by 3 bases; unmatched bases: 7. The CDR3 loop reads CAISDLAGGPTDTQYF. CDR3 sequence (DNA): TGTGCCATCAGTGACCTTGCGGGGGGGCCGACAGATACGCAGTATTTT.

The V gene is TRBV28, the J gene TRBJ1-4; 9 nucleotides agree with TRBD1. V was pared by 5 bases and J by 7 bases, with 8 bases of the junction left unmatched. CDR1 MDHEN and CDR2 SYDVKM come from the germline V gene. The CDR3 loop spans 15 amino acids. The CDR3 DNA follows: TGTGCCAGCAGTCCCAACAGGGGGCGAACTGAAAAACTGTTTTTT. This encodes CASSPNRGRTEKLFF.

V and J are TRBV3-1 (or the pseudogene TRBV3-2) and TRBJ2-7; D might be TRBD1 (6 bases). The CDR3 covers 14 residues. V gave up 1 base and J gave up 2 bases, with 9 bases separating them. CDR1 is LGHDT, CDR2 YNNKEL, per germline (reference sequence). The CDR3 DNA follows: TGTGCCAGCAGCCAAGGAGAGGGGGCCTACGAGCAGTACTTC. Residues: CASSQGEGAYEQYF.

This clone was seen only once. The CDR3 reads CASRERTAGYEQYF. The CDR3 nucleotides read TGTGCCAGCAGAGAAAGGACAGCCGGTTACGAGCAGTACTTC. The rearrangement joins TRBV2 to TRBJ2-7; tentatively, D is TRBD1 (6 bases). This CDR3 region has 14 residues. V dropped 6 bases and J dropped 4 bases, with 16 bases sitting between them. Germline CDR1 SNHLY, CDR2 FYNNEI.

The chain carries TRBV11-1 and TRBJ2-5, with 10 bases matching TRBD1. There are 16 residues in the CDR3. CDR1 SGHAT and CDR2 FQDESV come from the germline V gene (reference sequence). V was clipped by 4 bases and J by 5 bases; unmatched bases: 10. CDR3 sequence (DNA): TGTGCCAGCAGCTCCCCCTTCGACAGGGGGCAGGAGACCCAGTACTTC. It specifies CASSSPFDRGQETQYF.

The chain recombines TRBV19 with TRBJ2-6; 8 nucleotides agree with TRBD1. Germline V gene sequence: CDR1 LNHDA, CDR2 SQIVND (reference sequence). The CDR3 has 18 residues. With V trimmed by 3 bases and J by 3 bases, 10 bases remained unmatched. The CDR3, as DNA: TGTGCCAGTAGTATTGGCGCCAGGGGGCAAGGTGGGGCCAACGTCCTGACTTTC. Its protein is CASSIGARGQGGANVLTF. The entire variable domain, with the rest obtained from reference TRBV19 and TRBJ2-6, is as follows: DGGITQSPKYLFRKEGQNVTLSCEQNLNHDAMYWYRQDPGQGLRLIYYSQIVNDFQKGDIAEGYSVSREKKESFPLTVTSAQKNPTAFYLCASSIGARGQGGANVLTFGAGSRLTVL.